This passage covers 20 T cell receptor beta chains from one sample sequenced in a study of cytomegalovirus exposure and HLA in healthy donors. The primer mix had 60 Vbeta and 13 Jbeta primers. Sequenced by immunoSEQ multiplex PCR; TCRdb stores in-frame clones only, minus some. The repertoire holds some 200,000 clones, with 70% to 80% as singletons. The specimen was PBMCs. These receptors all stem from a girl aged 5-17 years in good health and CMV-seropositive.

V gene TRBV2 combines with J gene TRBJ2-3, with TRBD1 matching over 7 bases. The CDR3 has 14 amino acids. CDR1 and CDR2 (germline): SNHLY, FYNNEI. V shed 5 bases, J shed 2 bases, and the junction held 4 bases outside the gene matches. DNA of the CDR3: TGTGCCAGCAGTCGGGACAGAAACACAGATACGCAGTATTTT. This encodes CASSRDRNTDTQYF.

The genes are TRBV12-5 and TRBJ1-1; TRBD1 might be the D (5 bases). The CDR3 spans 14 residues. The V end lost 9 bases, the J end lost 4 bases, and 18 bases lay between the germline ends. The germline CDR1 and CDR2 sequences are LGHNT and FRNRAP. In DNA form, the CDR3 reads TGTGCTAGCGGACGGGGGGAAAACGGCACTGAAGCTTTCTTT. It yields the protein CASGRGENGTEAFF.

The sample holds a few counts of this clone. The rearrangement links TRBV6-1 to TRBJ2-2; D is undetermined. Trimming stripped 2 bases from V and 6 bases from J, with 7 bases between. The CDR3 runs 13 residues. CDR1 is MNHNS, CDR2 SASEGT, per germline. In DNA form, the CDR3 reads TGTGCCAGCAGTGAATCGAGGTCCGGGGAGCTGTTTTTT. This gives the protein CASSESRSGELFF.

In DNA form, the CDR3 reads TGCGCCAGCAGCCAAGGGCTACTAGAAGGCTACAATGAGCAGTTCTTC. Residues: CASSQGLLEGYNEQFF. The chain employs TRBV4-3 and TRBJ2-1; the D gene is possibly TRBD2 (5 bases). The CDR3 is 16 residues long. The ends were cut back, 1 base at V and 3 bases at J, with 13 bases in the middle. The germline V gene encodes CDR1 LGHNA and CDR2 YSLEER.

The chain is built from TRBV11-2 and TRBJ2-6, with D uncertain. Germline CDR1 reads SGHAT; CDR2 reads FQNNGV. Deletions cut 5 bases from V and 0 bases from J, with 17 bases between. The CDR3 runs 18 residues. The CDR3 spells CASSPWLTSYSGANVLTF. As DNA, the CDR3 is TGTGCCAGCAGCCCCTGGTTGACTTCGTACTCTGGGGCCAACGTCCTGACTTTC.

This chain uses TRBV6-1 with TRBJ1-3; D may be TRBD1 (6 bases). Germline V gene lookup returns CDR1 MNHNS and CDR2 SASEGT. The CDR3 consists of 16 residues. V lost 0 bases and J 0 bases, leaving 9 bases between the germline ends. The CDR3 sequence: CASSEAHRASGNTIYF. The CDR3 DNA follows: TGTGCCAGCAGTGAAGCCCACAGGGCCTCTGGAAACACCATATATTTT.

CDR3 in DNA: TGTGCCAGCAGGGCTAGCGGGGGGGCCAACAATGAGCAGTTCTTC. This sequence encodes CASRASGGANNEQFF. The V and J genes are TRBV11-2 and TRBJ2-1; TRBD2 matches 12 bases. The trim removed 6 bases at V and 5 bases at J, leaving 5 bases unmatched. This CDR3 has 15 residues. Per germline, CDR1 SGHAT and CDR2 FQNNGV.

The genes are TRBV4-3 and TRBJ1-1; 10 nucleotides line up with TRBD1. The length of the CDR3 is 15 residues. Per germline, CDR1 LGHNA and CDR2 YSLEER. V lost 1 base to trimming and J lost 6 bases; unmatched junction nucleotides: 5. The CDR3 DNA follows: TGCGCCAGCAGCCAAGCAGACAGGGGGCTCGCTGAAGCTTTCTTT. Its protein product is CASSQADRGLAEAFF.

Details on this clone: Germline and junction disagree at one end, which may indicate a read error. This chain connects TRBV10-3 to TRBJ2-6; a possible D gene is TRBD1 (5 bases). Germline loops: CDR1 ENHRY, CDR2 SYGVKD. This CDR3 has 16 residues. Written as DNA, the CDR3 is TGTGCCATCAGTGAGTCGCGAAACTCTGGGGCCAACGTCCCGACTTTC. Translation gives CAISESRNSGANVPTF.

This clone has only a few counts. The V and J genes are TRBV25-1 and TRBJ2-7, with 7 bases aligning to TRBD1. V lost 7 bases to trimming and J lost 3 bases; unmatched junction nucleotides: 12. Germline CDR1 MGHDK, CDR2 SYGVNS. CDR3 length: 15 amino acids. CDR3 in amino acids: CASKTTQGKDYEQYF. CDR3 DNA sequence: TGTGCCAGCAAAACAACACAGGGGAAGGACTACGAGCAGTACTTC.

In this sample, this clone turned up once. This chain connects TRBV19 to TRBJ2-5; TRBD1 might be the D (7 bases). Trimming took off 4 bases at V and 0 bases at J, with 12 bases between the two ends. CDR1 and CDR2 (germline): LNHDA, SQIVND (reference sequence). The CDR3 contains 15 residues. CDR3 coding DNA: TGTGCCAGTAGTAGACAGGGACTGGACCAAGAGACCCAGTACTTC. Protein: CASSRQGLDQETQYF.

The genes are TRBV4-3 and TRBJ1-1, with D possibly TRBD1 on 6 matching bases. The ends were cut back, 0 bases at V and 0 bases at J, with 11 bases in the middle. The CDR3 sequence is 16 residues long. Looked up from germline, CDR1 is LGHNA and CDR2 is YSLEER. CDR3 protein: CASSQDTGTMNTEAFF. The CDR3 DNA is TGCGCCAGCAGCCAAGATACAGGGACTATGAACACTGAAGCTTTCTTT.

The rearrangement joins TRBV27 to TRBJ1-5, with a tentative D call TRBD1 (6 bases). The CDR3 loop spans 16 amino acids. V was clipped by 5 bases and J by 7 bases, with 21 bases between them. CDR1 MNHEY and CDR2 SMNVEV come from the germline V gene (reference sequence). This chain's CDR3 is CASSLTGRGWNQPQHF. CDR3 sequence (DNA): TGTGCCAGCAGTCTAACAGGGAGGGGTTGGAACCAGCCCCAGCATTTT.

This chain links TRBV4-1 with TRBJ1-6, with D possibly matching TRBD1 (5 bases). The CDR3 sequence is 17 residues long. Between the trimmed V and J ends, which lost 1 base and 6 bases, there was a span of 16 bases. In germline, CDR1 is MGHRA, CDR2 YSYEKL. The CDR3 bases are TGCGCCAGCAGCCAAGGTCAGGCCCGCGGGGGTAATTCACCCCTCCACTTT. This gives the protein CASSQGQARGGNSPLHF.

CDR3 protein: CASSQRLVIRTSGGTHTDTQYF. CDR3 sequence (DNA): TGCGCCAGCAGCCAAAGGTTGGTTATTCGAACTAGCGGGGGGACTCACACAGATACGCAGTATTTT. This chain uses TRBV4-1 with TRBJ2-3; TRBD2 aligns across 12 bases. Germline V CDR1 and CDR2: MGHRA, YSYEKL. The V gene end was trimmed by 2 bases and the J gene end by 2 bases; junction bases not matched to a gene: 20. The CDR3 runs 22 residues.

The rearrangement joins TRBV5-6 to TRBJ1-5; a possible D gene is TRBD1 (5 bases). CDR1 is SGHDT and CDR2 is YYEEEE in the germline V gene. The CDR3 contains 13 residues. Trimming removed 4 bases from V and 6 bases from J, with 11 bases in between. The CDR3 DNA sequence: TGTGCCAGCAGCCCGGGACTAGGTCAGCCCCAGCATTTT. Residues: CASSPGLGQPQHF. Variable domain in full (rest from reference TRBV5-6 and TRBJ1-5): DAGVTQSPTHLIKTRGQQVTLRCSPKSGHDTVSWYQQALGQGPQFIFQYYEEEERQRGNFPDRFSGHQFPNYSSELNVNALLLGDSALYLCASSPGLGQPQHFGDGTRLSIL.

This clone was found once. J is TRBJ2-3 and V is TRBV19, with 8 bases aligning to TRBD2. From germline, CDR1 is LNHDA and CDR2 SQIVND (reference sequence). With 4 bases clipped from V and 0 bases from J, the junction kept 3 bases outside the gene matches. The CDR3 sequence is 15 residues long. The chain's CDR3 is CASSKGLVSTDTQYF. The CDR3 nucleotides are TGTGCCAGTAGTAAGGGACTAGTAAGCACAGATACGCAGTATTTT.

V usage is TRBV7-8 and J usage is TRBJ1-1, with D hard to call. The CDR3 runs 15 residues. CDR1 is SGHVS, CDR2 FQNEAQ, per germline. V lost 1 base and J lost 4, with 13 bases in between. CDR3 sequence: CASSLDAGGGTEAFF. The CDR3 DNA sequence: TGTGCCAGCAGCTTAGATGCGGGTGGAGGCACTGAAGCTTTCTTT.

The chain uses TRBV7-2 and TRBJ2-3; 8 nucleotides line up with TRBD2. The V gene end was trimmed by 2 bases and the J gene end by 4 bases; junction bases not matched to a gene: 8. CDR3 length: 16 residues. CDR1 and CDR2 (germline): SGHTA, FQGNSA. DNA for the CDR3: TGTGCCAGCAGCTTATGGCAAGACGGGGGGGCAGATACGCAGTATTTT. This sequence encodes CASSLWQDGGADTQYF.

The genes are TRBV4-3 and TRBJ1-2, with 10 bases lining up with TRBD1. The CDR3 has 17 residues. Germline CDR1 LGHNA, CDR2 YSLEER. V shed 0 bases and J 7 bases; nucleotides not matched to a gene: 11. CDR3: CASSQDGTGAPGGGYTF. As DNA, the CDR3 is TGCGCCAGCAGCCAAGACGGGACAGGGGCCCCCGGGGGTGGCTACACCTTC.